What follows is one TCR beta chain and its context. Its binding antigen is unknown. It has no much larger one-base neighbor in the sample; base qualities were not kept. The TCR beta CDR3 regions were amplified from RNA transcripts. For the first round of RT-PCR on the TCR CDR3, the HTBI primer set was used together with the Qiagen OneStep RT-PCR kit. The libraries were constructed in a second round of multiplex PCR and then size-selected and purified. Sequencing of the libraries was done on an Illumina HiSeq2000 using paired-end 100 bp reads. Per the original workflow: SOAPnuke was used to process the raw data, with reads discarded if the reads contained adapters or uncalled bases, had a mean Phred below 15, or lacked an exact constant-primer or identifier match. COPE v1.2.5 was used to merge the high-quality paired reads, and each unique nucleotide sequence was defined as a clonotype. MiTCR v1.1 was used to align clonotypes to the IMGT TRBV, TRBD and TRBJ reference segments. The analysis was restricted to V-J combinations with a frequency above 0.0001, which together covered roughly 99% of the repertoires. A TCS score was defined as the ratio of F50 (clonal expansion) to E x V (chaos), with BLOSUM62-based TCRdist applied between CDR3 peptides within each V-J. Welch's t-statistics and random forest reduced just over 500 V-J features to under 15, which were used in a naive Bayes classifier (R e1071). TCRdb ran its own pipeline on the public reads, namely fastp trimming at Q25 and MiXCR clone calling, and kept in-frame beta chains. Rows with a matching CDR3 protein are joined into one entry that keeps the most common DNA and genes. TCRdb's processing, not the authors', yielded these V and J calls. Recorded for this sample are around 400,000 distinct CDR3 sequences; around 14% of them occurred a single time. Of the sample, about 9.1% is held by the ten largest clones.

This sample was included in a study of T cells in Graves' hyperthyroidism and ophthalmopathy (dated by TCRdb to the late 2010s). Background on the whole study: Peripheral blood was sampled at the time of initial diagnosis, prior to any treatment. To identify distinguishing TCR V-J signatures, a discovery cohort of some 100 patients was used, comprising 40 to 45 with Graves' ophthalmopathy and about 59 with stable Graves' hyperthyroidism. An independent validation cohort of under 20 hyperthyroidism patients and roughly 16 patients who later progressed to ophthalmopathy tested prospective prediction of ophthalmopathy. The approximately 98 discovery patients were randomly divided into training and test sets at a 7:3 ratio. Thyroid tissue and blood T-cell repertoires from over 5 Graves' hyperthyroidism patients were also compared in the study. Following sampling, methimazole starting at 30 mg daily was given to hyperthyroidism patients, and high-dose intravenous methylprednisolone was given to ophthalmopathy patients. The paper describes TCR Vbeta CDR3 sequencing of 135 peripheral blood samples, made up of 43 ophthalmopathy patients, roughly 75 hyperthyroidism patients and roughly 17 progressor patients.

A patient counted as having stable Graves' hyperthyroidism if no progression to ophthalmopathy occurred over 18 months of follow-up. Hyperthyroidism patients were newly diagnosed, had a disease duration of under 2 months, and were aged 18 to 65 years. Patients with uncontrolled infections, other autoimmune diseases, pregnancy or lactation were excluded. Diagnoses relied on clinical symptoms, serum thyroxine and TRAb, thyroid ultrasound and orbital computed tomography. Ficoll-Paque density gradient centrifugation was used to isolate PBMCs from approximately 10 ml of fresh peripheral blood. Total RNA was extracted with Trizol reagent, and quality was checked on an Agilent 2100 Bioanalyzer. The CDR3 sequence holds 18 residues, the cysteine and phenylalanine included. The retained sequence is limited to the CDR3, 54 bases, with the frame set at the first base. The CDR1 and CDR2 encoded by the germline V gene (reference sequence) are LNHDA and SQIVND. V is trimmed back by 5 bases and J by 5 bases, and the junction contains 14 bases that no gene match accounts for.

Paper-wide results and their limitations: No statistical method was used to set the sample size in advance, and investigators knew the group allocation. Most expanded thyroid clonotypes (frequency above 0.001) were also found in blood, which suggests that blood repertoires may mirror thyroid immune responses. A 13 V-J signature model separated ophthalmopathy from stable hyperthyroidism, with approximately 87% sensitivity and roughly 84% specificity in cross-validation and 80%/75% in testing. In validation, the model predicted progression to ophthalmopathy a median of 6.5 months before onset, with over 60% sensitivity and about 72% specificity.

This chain joins TRBV19 to TRBJ2-1; 11 bases in between match TRBD2. The sample consisted of blood. The sequence was obtained from a woman aged 18-30 years with Graves' hyperthyroidism. The DNA sequence is as follows: TGTGCCAGTAGTGGAGCTTATAGCGGGAGGGCCAACCACAATGAGCAGTTCTTC. It is translated as CASSGAYSGRANHNEQFF.